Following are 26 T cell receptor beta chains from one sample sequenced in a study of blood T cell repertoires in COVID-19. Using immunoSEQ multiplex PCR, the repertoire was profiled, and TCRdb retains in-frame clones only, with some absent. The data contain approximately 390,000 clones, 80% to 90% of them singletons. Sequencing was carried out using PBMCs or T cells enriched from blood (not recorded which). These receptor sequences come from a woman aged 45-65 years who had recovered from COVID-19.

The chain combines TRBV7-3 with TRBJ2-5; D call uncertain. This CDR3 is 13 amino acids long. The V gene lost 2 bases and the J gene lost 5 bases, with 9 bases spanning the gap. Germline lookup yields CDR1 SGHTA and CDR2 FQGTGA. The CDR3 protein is CASSLEVEETQYF. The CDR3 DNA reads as TGTGCCAGCAGCTTAGAGGTAGAGGAGACCCAGTACTTC.

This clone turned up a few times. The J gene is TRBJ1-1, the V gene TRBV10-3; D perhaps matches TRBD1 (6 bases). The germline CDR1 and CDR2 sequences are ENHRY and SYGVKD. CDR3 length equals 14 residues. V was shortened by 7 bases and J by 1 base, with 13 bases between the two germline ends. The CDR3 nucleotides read TGTGCCATCAAAAGGACAGCGGAGAACACTGAAGCTTTCTTT. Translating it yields CAIKRTAENTEAFF.

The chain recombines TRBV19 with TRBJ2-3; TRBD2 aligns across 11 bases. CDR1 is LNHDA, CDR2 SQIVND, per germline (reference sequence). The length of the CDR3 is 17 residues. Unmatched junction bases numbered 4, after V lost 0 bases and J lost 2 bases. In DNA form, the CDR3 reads TGTGCCAGTAGTATAGATCCTAGCGGGGGGATCACAGATACGCAGTATTTT. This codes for CASSIDPSGGITDTQYF.

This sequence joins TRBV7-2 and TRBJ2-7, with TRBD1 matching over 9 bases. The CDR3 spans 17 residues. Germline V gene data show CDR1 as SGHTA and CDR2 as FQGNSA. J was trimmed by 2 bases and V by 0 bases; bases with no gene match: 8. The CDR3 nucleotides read TGTGCCAGCAGCTTAGCCGTGGGAGGACAGGGGCCCTACGAGCAGTACTTC. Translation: CASSLAVGGQGPYEQYF. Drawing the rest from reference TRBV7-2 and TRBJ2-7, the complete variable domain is GAGVSQSPSNKVTEKGKDVELRCDPISGHTALYWYRQSLGQGLEFLIYFQGNSAPDKSGLPSDRFSAERTGGSVSTLTIQRTQQEDSAVYLCASSLAVGGQGPYEQYFGPGTRLTVT.

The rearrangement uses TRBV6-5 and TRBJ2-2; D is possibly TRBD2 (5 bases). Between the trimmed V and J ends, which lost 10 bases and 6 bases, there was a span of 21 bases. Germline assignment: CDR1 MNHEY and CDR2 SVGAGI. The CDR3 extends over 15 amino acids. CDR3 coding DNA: TGTGCCACTTCTACGGGCCCTCTGGAGGCCGGGGAGCTGTTTTTT. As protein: CATSTGPLEAGELFF.

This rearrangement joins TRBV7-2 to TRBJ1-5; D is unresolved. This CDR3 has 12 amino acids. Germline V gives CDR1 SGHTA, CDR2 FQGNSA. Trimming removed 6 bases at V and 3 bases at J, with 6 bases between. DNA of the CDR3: TGTGCCAGCAGTCCCAACAATCAGCCCCAGCATTTT. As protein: CASSPNNQPQHF.

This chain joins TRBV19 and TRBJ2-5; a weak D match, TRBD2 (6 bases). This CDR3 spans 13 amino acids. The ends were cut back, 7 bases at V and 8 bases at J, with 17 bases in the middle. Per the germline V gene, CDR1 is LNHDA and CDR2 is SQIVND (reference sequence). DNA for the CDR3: TGTGCCAGTACGGGGGAATTTAAGAGAACCCAGTACTTC. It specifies CASTGEFKRTQYF.

This CDR3 is CASSWGTGHDEQYF. DNA of the CDR3: TGTGCCAGCAGCTGGGGGACAGGGCACGACGAGCAGTACTTC. The V and J genes are TRBV7-6 and TRBJ2-7; 9 nucleotides line up with TRBD1. Per germline, CDR1 SGHVS and CDR2 FNYEAQ. This CDR3 comprises 14 residues. V lost 4 bases, J lost 5 bases, and 6 bases stayed unmatched.

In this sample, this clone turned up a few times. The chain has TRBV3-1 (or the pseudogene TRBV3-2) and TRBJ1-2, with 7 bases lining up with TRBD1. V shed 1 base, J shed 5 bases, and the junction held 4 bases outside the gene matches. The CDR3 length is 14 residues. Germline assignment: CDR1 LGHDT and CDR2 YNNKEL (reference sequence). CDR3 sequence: CASSQVNRGYGYTF. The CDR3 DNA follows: TGTGCCAGCAGCCAAGTCAACAGGGGATATGGCTACACCTTC.

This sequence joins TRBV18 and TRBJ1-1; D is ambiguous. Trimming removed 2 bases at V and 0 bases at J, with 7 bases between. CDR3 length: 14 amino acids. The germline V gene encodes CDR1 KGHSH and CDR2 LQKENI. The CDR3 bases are TGTGCCAGCTCACCATCGCGGGTGAACACTGAAGCTTTCTTT. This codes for CASSPSRVNTEAFF.

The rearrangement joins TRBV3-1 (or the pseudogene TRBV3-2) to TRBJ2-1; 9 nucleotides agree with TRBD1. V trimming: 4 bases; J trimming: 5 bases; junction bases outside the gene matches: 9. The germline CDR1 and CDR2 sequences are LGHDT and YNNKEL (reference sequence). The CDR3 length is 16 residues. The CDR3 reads CASSPGQGRVHNEQFF. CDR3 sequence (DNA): TGTGCCAGCAGCCCGGGACAGGGCAGGGTACACAATGAGCAGTTCTTC.

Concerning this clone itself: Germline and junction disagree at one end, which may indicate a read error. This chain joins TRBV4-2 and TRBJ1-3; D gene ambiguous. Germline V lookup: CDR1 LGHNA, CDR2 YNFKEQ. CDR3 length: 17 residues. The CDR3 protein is CASSKEETVPSGNTIYF. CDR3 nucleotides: TGTGCCAGCAGCAAAGAAGAAACAGTGCCCTCTGGAAACACCATATATTTT.

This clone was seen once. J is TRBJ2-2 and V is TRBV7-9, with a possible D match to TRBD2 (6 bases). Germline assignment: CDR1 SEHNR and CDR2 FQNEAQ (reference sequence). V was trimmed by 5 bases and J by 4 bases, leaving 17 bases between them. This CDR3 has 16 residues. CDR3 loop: CASSAPGLQGTGELFF. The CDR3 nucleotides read TGTGCCAGCAGCGCCCCGGGACTCCAAGGCACCGGGGAGCTGTTTTTT.

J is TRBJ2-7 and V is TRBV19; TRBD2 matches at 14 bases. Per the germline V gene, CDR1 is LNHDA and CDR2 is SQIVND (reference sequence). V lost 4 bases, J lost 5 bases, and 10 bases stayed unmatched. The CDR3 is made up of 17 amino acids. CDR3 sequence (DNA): TGTGCCAGTAGTACTCGACTAGCGGGGGGGCCCGTGGACGAGCAGTACTTC. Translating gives CASSTRLAGGPVDEQYF.

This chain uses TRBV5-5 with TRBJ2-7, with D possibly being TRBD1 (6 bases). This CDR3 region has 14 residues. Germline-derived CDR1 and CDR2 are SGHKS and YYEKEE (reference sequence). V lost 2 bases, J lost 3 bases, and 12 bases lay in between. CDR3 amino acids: CASSFFRDNYEQYF. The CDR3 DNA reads TGTGCCAGCAGCTTTTTCCGGGACAACTACGAGCAGTACTTC.

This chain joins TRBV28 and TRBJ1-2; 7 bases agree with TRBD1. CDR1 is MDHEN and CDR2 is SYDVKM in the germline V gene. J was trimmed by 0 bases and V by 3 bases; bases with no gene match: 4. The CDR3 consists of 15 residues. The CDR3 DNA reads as TGTGCCAGCAGTTTCCCGACAGGGACTAACTATGGCTACACCTTC. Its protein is CASSFPTGTNYGYTF.

CDR3 nucleotide sequence: TGTGCCAGCAGCTCCTCGTACGGCGGCGCTGAAGCTTTCTTT. This sequence encodes CASSSSYGGAEAFF. This chain uses TRBV4-2 with TRBJ1-1; no clear D gene. Trimming cost V 5 bases and J 6 bases, with 16 bases left between them. Germline lookup yields CDR1 LGHNA and CDR2 YNFKEQ. The CDR3 spans 14 residues.

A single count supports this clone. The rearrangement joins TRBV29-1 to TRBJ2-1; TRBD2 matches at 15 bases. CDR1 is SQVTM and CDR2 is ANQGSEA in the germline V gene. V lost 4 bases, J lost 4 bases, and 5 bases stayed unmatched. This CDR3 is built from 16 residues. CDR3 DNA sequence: TGCAGCGTTGTTAGAGGGACTAGCGGGGGGTACAATGAGCAGTTCTTC. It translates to CSVVRGTSGGYNEQFF.

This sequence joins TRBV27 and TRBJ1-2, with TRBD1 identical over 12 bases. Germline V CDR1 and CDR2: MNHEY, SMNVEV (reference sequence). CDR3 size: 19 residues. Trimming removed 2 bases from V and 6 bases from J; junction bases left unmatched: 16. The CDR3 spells CASSLKGQGAPALRHGYTF. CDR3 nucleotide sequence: TGTGCCAGCAGTTTAAAGGGACAGGGGGCTCCGGCCCTCAGGCATGGCTACACCTTC.

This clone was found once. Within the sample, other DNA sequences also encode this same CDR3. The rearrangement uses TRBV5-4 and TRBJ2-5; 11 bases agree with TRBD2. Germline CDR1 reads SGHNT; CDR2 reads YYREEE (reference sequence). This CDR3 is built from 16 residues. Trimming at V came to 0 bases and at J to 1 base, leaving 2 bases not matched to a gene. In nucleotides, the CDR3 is TGTGCCAGCAGCTTGGGCCTAGCGGGGGGCCAAGAGACCCAGTACTTC. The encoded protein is CASSLGLAGGQETQYF.

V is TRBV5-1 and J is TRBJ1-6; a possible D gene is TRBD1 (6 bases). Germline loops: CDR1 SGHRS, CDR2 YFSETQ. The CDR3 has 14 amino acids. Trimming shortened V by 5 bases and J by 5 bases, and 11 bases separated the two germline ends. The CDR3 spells CASRGAGNNSPLHF. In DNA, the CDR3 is TGCGCCAGCAGGGGGGCAGGGAATAATTCACCCCTCCACTTT.

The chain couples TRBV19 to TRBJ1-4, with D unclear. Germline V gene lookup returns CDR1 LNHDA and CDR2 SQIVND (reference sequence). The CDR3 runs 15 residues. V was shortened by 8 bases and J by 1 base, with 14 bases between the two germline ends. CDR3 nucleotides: TGTGCCAGTGCCCCGGACGGGGAAACTAATGAAAAACTGTTTTTT. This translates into CASAPDGETNEKLFF.

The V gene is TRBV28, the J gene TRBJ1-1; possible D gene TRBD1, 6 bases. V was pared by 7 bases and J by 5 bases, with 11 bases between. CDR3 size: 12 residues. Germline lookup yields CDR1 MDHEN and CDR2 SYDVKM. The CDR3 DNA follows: TGTGCCAGCAATACAGGGCTTACTGAAGCTTTCTTT. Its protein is CASNTGLTEAFF.

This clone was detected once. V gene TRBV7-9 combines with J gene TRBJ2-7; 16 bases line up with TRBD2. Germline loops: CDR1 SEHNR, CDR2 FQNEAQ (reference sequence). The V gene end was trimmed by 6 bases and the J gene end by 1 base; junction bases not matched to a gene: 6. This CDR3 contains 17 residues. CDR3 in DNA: TGTGCCAGCAGTTCGGGACTAGCGGGGGGGTTTTCCTACGAGCAGTACTTC. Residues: CASSSGLAGGFSYEQYF.

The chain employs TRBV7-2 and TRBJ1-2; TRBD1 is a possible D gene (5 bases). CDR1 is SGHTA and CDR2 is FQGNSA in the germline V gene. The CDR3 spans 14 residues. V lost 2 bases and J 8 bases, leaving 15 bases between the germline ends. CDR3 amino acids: CASSLIQGGRGYTF. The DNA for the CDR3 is TGTGCCAGCAGCTTAATTCAGGGTGGCCGCGGCTACACCTTC.

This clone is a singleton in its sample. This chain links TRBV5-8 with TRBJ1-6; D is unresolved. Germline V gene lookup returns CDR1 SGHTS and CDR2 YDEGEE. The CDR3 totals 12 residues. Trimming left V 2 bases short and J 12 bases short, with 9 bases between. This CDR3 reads CASSFSPVPLHF. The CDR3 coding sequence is TGTGCCAGCAGCTTTTCGCCGGTACCCCTCCACTTT.